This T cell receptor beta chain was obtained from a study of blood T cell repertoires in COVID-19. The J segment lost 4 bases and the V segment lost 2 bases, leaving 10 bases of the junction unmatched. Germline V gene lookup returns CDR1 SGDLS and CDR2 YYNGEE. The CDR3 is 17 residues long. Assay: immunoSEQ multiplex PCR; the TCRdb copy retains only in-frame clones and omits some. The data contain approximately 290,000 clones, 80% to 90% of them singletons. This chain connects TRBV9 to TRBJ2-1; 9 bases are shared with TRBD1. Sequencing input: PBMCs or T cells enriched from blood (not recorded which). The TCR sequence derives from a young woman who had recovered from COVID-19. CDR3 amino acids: CASSVETGTGWYNEQFF. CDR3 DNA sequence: TGTGCCAGCAGCGTCGAAACCGGGACAGGGTGGTACAATGAGCAGTTCTTC.